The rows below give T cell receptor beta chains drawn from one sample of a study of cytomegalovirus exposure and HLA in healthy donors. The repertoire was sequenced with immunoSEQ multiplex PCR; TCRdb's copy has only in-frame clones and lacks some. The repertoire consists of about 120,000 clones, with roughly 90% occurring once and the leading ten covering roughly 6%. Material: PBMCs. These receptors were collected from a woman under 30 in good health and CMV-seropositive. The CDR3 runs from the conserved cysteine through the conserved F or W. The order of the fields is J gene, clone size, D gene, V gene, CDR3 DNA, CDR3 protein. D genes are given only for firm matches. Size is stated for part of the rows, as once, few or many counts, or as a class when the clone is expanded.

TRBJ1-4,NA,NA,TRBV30,TGTGCCTGGAGCCGGGACACCCCGTCAGGAAAACTGTTTTTT,CAWSRDTPSGKLFF
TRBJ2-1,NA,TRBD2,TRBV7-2,TGTGCCAGCAGCTCTGGGACTAGCGGGAGGTGGTCCTACAATGAGCAGTTCTTC,CASSSGTSGRWSYNEQFF
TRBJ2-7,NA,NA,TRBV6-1,TGTGCCAGCAGTGAATTGCTGGGGGCTGTCTACGAGCAGTACTTC,CASSELLGAVYEQYF
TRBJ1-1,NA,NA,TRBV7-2,TGTGCCAGCAGCTTAACCCCAGGTGAATACACTGAAGCTTTCTTT,CASSLTPGEYTEAFF
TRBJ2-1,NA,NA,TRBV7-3,TGTGCCAGCAGTTCAGGCTCCTACAATGAGCAGTTCTTC,CASSSGSYNEQFF
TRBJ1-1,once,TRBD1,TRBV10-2,TGCGCCAGCAGTGAGGGGACAGGGTTGAACACTGAAGCTTTCTTT,CASSEGTGLNTEAFF
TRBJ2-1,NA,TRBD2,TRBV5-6,TGTGCCAGCAGCTTGGAGGGTAGCGGGGTCTCCTACAATGAGCAGTTCTTC,CASSLEGSGVSYNEQFF
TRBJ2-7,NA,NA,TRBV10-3,TGTGCCATCGGAGAGCCTTATGAGCAGTACTTC,CAIGEPYEQYF
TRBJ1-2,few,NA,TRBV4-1,TGCGCCAGCAGCCTCGCCACAGCTAACTATGGCTACACCTTC,CASSLATANYGYTF
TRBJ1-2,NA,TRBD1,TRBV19,TGTGCCAGTAGTATTAGTCAGGGGGCTAACTATGGCTACACCTTC,CASSISQGANYGYTF
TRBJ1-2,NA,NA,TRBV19,TGTGCCAGTAGGACAGGTTTTTCATATGGCTACACCTTC,CASRTGFSYGYTF
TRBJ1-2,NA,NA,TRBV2,TGTGCCAGCAGTCCTGGGAGTTGGGGGGAGTACTATGGCTACACCTTC,CASSPGSWGEYYGYTF
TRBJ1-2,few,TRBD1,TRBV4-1,TGCGCCAGCAGCCGGGTGGACAGGGGGGACTATGGCTACACCTTC,CASSRVDRGDYGYTF
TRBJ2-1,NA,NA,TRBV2,TGTGCCAGCGTCAAGCGGTTCTACAATGAGCAGTTCTTC,CASVKRFYNEQFF
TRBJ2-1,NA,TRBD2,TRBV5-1,TGCGCCAGCAGCTTGGGGGGGGGATCCTACAATGAGCAGTTCTTC,CASSLGGGSYNEQFF
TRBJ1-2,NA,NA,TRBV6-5,TGTGCCAGCAAGAGGGGGAGGGGATGGAACTATGGCTACACCTTC,CASKRGRGWNYGYTF
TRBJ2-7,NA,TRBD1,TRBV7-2,TGTGCCAGCAGCTTACGGGGACAGGGGGGTCCTGGTCACTACGAGCAGTACTTC,CASSLRGQGGPGHYEQYF
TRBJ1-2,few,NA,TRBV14,TGTGCCAGCAGCCAAGAAAGGGCAGGGCGATATGGCTACACCTTC,CASSQERAGRYGYTF
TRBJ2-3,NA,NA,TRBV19,TGTGCCAGTAGTATGAGGGGCACAGATACGCAGTATTTT,CASSMRGTDTQYF
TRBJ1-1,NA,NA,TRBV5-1,TGCGCCAGCAGCTCCCAAACATACCCCACTGAAGCTTTCTTT,CASSSQTYPTEAFF
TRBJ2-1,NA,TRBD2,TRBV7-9,TGTGCCAGCAGCCCAAGGCGGCTAGCGGGAGGGAAGGATGAGCAGTTCTTC,CASSPRRLAGGKDEQFF
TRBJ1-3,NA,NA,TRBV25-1,TGTGCCAGCATCTCGGGAAACACCATATATTTT,CASISGNTIYF
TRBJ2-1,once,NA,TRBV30,TGTGCCTGGAGGATCCCGGGGCAGGGGTACAATGAGCAGTTCTTC,CAWRIPGQGYNEQFF
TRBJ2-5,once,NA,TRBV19,TGTGCCAGTAGCGGAAAAGATAGACAACGAGAGACCCAGTACTTC,CASSGKDRQRETQYF
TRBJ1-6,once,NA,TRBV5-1,TGCGCCAGCAGCTCGAATCCAGGGGTAGATTCACCCCTCCACTTT,CASSSNPGVDSPLHF
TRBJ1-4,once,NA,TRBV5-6,TGTGCCAGCAGCTTTAAACGGTCCTCAACTAATGAAAAACTGTTTTTT,CASSFKRSSTNEKLFF
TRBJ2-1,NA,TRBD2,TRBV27,TGTGCCAGCAGTTTCACTAGCGGGAGCATGGGTGAGCAGTTCTTC,CASSFTSGSMGEQFF
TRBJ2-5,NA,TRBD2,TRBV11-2,TGTGCCAGCAGCCCCCTAAGGGCGGGGGGACGAGAGACCCAGTACTTC,CASSPLRAGGRETQYF
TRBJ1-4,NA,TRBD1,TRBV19,TGTGCCAGTAGTATGACAGGGACTAATGAAAAACTGTTTTTT,CASSMTGTNEKLFF
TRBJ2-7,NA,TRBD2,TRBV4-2,TGTGCCAGCAGCCAAGGGTGGACTAGCGGGAGTGTATACGAGCAGTACTTC,CASSQGWTSGSVYEQYF
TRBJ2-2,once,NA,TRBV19,TGTGCCAGTACAGTCAGGAACACCGGGGAGCTGTTTTTT,CASTVRNTGELFF
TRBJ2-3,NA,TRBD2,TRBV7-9,TGTGCCAGCAGCTCCGTCGGGGGTAGCGGGGGGGCAGGTACGCAGTATTTT,CASSSVGGSGGAGTQYF
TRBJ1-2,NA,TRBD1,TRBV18,TGTGCCAGCTCACTTGGGACAGACTATGGCTACACCTTC,CASSLGTDYGYTF
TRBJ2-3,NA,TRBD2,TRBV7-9,TGTGCCAGCTGTAGCGGGAGAAGTACAGATACGCAGTATTTT,CASCSGRSTDTQYF
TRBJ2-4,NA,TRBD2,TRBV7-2,TGTGCCAGCAGCCCCCGACTAGCGGGGGCTAGGTGGGGCAAAAACATTCAGTACTTC,CASSPRLAGARWGKNIQYF
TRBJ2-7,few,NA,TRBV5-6,TGTGCCAGCACCCAAATTCCGGGGGACGAGCAGTACTTC,CASTQIPGDEQYF
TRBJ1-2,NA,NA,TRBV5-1,TGCGCCAGCAGCTGGCAGCGGGGGGACTATGGCTACACCTTC,CASSWQRGDYGYTF
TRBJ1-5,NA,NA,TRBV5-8,TGTGCCAGCAGCTATGGACATGAAAGGTATAGCAATCAGCCCCAGCATTTT,CASSYGHERYSNQPQHF
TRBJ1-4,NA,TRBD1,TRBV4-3,TGCGCCAGCAGCCAGTGGACAGGGGGCGGGCAACTGTTTTTT,CASSQWTGGGQLFF
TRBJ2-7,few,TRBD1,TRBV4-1,TGCGCCAGCAGCCAATCTGGGACAGGGTCCTACGAGCAGTACTTC,CASSQSGTGSYEQYF
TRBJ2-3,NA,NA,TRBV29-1,TGCAGCGTCATCCAATTAGATACGCAGTATTTT,CSVIQLDTQYF
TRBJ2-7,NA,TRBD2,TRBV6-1,TGTGCCAGCAGAGTTAAACTAGCGGGGGAGGGCGAGCAGTACTTC,CASRVKLAGEGEQYF